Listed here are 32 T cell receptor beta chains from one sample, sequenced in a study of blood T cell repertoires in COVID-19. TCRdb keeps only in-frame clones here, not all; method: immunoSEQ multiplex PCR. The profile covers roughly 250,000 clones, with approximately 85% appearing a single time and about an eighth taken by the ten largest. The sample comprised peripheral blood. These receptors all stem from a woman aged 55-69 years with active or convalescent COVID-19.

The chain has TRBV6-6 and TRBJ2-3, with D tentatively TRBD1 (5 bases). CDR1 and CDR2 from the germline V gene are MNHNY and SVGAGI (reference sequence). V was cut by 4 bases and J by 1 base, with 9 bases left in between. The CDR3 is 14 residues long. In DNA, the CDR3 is TGTGCCAGCAGTTGGGGCAGGGGCACAGATACGCAGTATTTT. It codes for CASSWGRGTDTQYF.

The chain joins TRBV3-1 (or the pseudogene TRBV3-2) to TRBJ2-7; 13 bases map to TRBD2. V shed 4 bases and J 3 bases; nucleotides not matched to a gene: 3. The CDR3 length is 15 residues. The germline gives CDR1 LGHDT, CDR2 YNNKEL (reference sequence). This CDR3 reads CASSLGLAGVYEQYF. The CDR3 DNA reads TGTGCCAGCAGCCTCGGACTAGCGGGGGTCTACGAGCAGTACTTC.

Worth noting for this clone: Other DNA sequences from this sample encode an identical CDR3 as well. CDR3 residues: CASSLDRGEKLFF. For the CDR3, the DNA is TGTGCCAGCAGCTTAGACAGGGGTGAAAAACTGTTTTTT. The chain has TRBV7-3 and TRBJ1-4; 8 nucleotides align to TRBD1. This CDR3 is built from 13 residues. J gave up 7 bases and V 2 bases, and 0 bases lay outside the gene matches. Germline V CDR1 and CDR2: SGHTA, FQGTGA.

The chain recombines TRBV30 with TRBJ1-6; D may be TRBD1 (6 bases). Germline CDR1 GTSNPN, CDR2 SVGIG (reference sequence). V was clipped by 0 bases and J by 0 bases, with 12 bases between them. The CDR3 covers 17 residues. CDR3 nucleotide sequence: TGTGCCTGGAGTGTCGACAGGCTGAGCTCCTATAATTCACCCCTCCACTTT. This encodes CAWSVDRLSSYNSPLHF.

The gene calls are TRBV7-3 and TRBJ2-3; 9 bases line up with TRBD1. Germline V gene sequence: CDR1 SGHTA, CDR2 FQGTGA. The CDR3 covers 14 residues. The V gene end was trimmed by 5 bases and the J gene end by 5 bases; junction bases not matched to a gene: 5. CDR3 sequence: CASSNTGGGDTQYF. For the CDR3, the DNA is TGTGCCAGCAGCAATACAGGGGGCGGAGATACGCAGTATTTT.

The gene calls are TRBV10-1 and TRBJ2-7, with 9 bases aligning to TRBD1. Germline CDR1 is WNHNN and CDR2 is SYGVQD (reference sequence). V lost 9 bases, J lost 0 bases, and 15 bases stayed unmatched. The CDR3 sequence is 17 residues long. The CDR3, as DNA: TGCGCCAGTCGAGTGGACAGGGGCCCTCTTATCTCCTACGAGCAGTACTTC. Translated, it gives CASRVDRGPLISYEQYF.

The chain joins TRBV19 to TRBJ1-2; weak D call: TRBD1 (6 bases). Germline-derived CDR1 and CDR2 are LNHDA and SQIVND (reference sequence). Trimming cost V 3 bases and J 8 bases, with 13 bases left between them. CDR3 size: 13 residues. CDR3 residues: CASSIRGAQGYTF. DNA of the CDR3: TGTGCCAGTAGTATTCGGGGGGCGCAAGGCTACACCTTC.

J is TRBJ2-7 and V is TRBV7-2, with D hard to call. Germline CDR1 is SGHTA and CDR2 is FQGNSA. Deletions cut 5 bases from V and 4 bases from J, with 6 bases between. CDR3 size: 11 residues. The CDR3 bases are TGTGCCAGCAGCCAACTGTACGAGCAGTACTTC. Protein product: CASSQLYEQYF.

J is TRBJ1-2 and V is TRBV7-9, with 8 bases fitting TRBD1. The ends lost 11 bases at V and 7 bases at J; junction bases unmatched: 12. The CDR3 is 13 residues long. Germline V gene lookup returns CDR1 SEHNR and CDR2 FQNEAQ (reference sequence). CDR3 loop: CAATEAGGFGYTF. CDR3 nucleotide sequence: TGTGCCGCCACAGAGGCAGGGGGCTTTGGCTACACCTTC.

The CDR3 reads CASRPQGQGDGYTF. In nucleotides, the CDR3 is TGCGCCAGCCGCCCCCAAGGACAGGGGGATGGCTACACCTTC. The genes are TRBV5-1 and TRBJ1-2; TRBD1 aligns across 10 bases. J was trimmed by 6 bases and V by 7 bases; bases with no gene match: 9. The CDR3 is 14 residues long. Germline V gene data show CDR1 as SGHRS and CDR2 as YFSETQ.

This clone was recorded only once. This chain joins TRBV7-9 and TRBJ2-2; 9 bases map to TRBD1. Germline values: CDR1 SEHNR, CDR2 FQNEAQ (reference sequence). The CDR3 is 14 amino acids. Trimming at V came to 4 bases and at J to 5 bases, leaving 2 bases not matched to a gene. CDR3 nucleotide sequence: TGTGCCAGCAGCTACAGGGGGCAGACCGGGGAGCTGTTTTTT. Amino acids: CASSYRGQTGELFF. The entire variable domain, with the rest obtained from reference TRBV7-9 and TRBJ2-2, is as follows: DTGVSQNPRHKITKRGQNVTFRCDPISEHNRLYWYRQTLGQGPEFLTYFQNEAQLEKSRLLSDRFSAERPKGSFSTLEIQRTEQGDSAMYLCASSYRGQTGELFFGEGSRLTVL.

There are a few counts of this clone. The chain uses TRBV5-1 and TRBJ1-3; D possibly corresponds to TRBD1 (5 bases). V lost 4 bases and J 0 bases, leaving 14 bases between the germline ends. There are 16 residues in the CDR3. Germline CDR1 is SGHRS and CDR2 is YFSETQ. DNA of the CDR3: TGCGCCAGCAGCACCGGGGGGTCGGACTCTGGAAACACCATATATTTT. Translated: CASSTGGSDSGNTIYF.

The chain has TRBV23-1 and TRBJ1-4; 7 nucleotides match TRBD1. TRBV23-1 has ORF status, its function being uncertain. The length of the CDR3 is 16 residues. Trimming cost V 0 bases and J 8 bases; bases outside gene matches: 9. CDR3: CASSQSDRDGGEKLFF. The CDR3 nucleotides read TGCGCCAGCAGTCAATCCGACAGGGATGGGGGGGAAAAACTGTTTTTT.

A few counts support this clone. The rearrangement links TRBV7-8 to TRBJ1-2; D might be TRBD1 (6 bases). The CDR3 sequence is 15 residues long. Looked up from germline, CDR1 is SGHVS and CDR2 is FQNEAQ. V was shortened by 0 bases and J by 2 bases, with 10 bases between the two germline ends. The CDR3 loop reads CASSLATGYNYGYTF. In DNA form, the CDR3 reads TGTGCCAGCAGCTTAGCTACAGGGTACAACTATGGCTACACCTTC.

The CDR3, as DNA: TGTGCCAGCAGCCACGACAGGGGGGCTGAAGCTTTCTTT. This codes for CASSHDRGAEAFF. The V gene is TRBV6-5, the J gene TRBJ1-1; TRBD1 matches at 9 bases. CDR1 is MNHEY and CDR2 is SVGAGI in the germline V gene. The CDR3 has 13 amino acids. V lost 6 bases, J lost 6 bases, and 5 bases stayed unmatched.

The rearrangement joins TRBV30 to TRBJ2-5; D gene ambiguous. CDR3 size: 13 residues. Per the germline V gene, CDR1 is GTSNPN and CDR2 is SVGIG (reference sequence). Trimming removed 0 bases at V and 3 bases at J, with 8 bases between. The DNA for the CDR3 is TGTGCCTGGAGTGTGTCCTATAAAGAGACCCAGTACTTC. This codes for CAWSVSYKETQYF.

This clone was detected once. CDR3 protein: CASRRDRESSYEQYF. CDR3 nucleotide sequence: TGTGCCAGCAGGCGGGACAGGGAGAGCTCCTACGAGCAGTACTTC. The chain carries TRBV6-5 and TRBJ2-7; the match to TRBD1 covers 9 bases. The CDR3 spans 15 residues. After removal of 6 bases from V and 0 bases from J, the junction contained 6 bases not matched to a gene. The V gene's germline CDR1 is MNHEY and CDR2 SVGAGI.

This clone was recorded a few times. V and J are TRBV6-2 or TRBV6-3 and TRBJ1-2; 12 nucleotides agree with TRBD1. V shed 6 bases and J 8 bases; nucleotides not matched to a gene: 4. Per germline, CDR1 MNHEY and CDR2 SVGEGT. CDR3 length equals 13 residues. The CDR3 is CASSLGQGAGYTF. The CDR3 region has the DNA TGTGCCAGCAGCCTGGGACAGGGGGCCGGCTACACCTTC.

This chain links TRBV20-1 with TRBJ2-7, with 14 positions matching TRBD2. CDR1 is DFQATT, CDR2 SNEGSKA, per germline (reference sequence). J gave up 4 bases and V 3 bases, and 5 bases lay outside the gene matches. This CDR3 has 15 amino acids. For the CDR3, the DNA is TGCAGTGCTAGTCCCGGGACTAGCGGGAGATACGAGCAGTACTTC. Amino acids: CSASPGTSGRYEQYF.

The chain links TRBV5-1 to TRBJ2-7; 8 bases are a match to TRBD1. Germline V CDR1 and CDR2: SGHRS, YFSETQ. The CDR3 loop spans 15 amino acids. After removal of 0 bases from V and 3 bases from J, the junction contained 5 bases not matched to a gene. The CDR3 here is CASSLGTGLNYEQYF. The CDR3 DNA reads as TGCGCCAGCAGCTTGGGGACAGGGTTAAACTACGAGCAGTACTTC. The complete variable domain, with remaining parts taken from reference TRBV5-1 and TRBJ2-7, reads KAGVTQTPRYLIKTRGQQVTLSCSPISGHRSVSWYQQTPGQGLQFLFEYFSETQRNKGNFPGRFSGRQFSNSRSEMNVSTLELGDSALYLCASSLGTGLNYEQYFGPGTRLTVT.

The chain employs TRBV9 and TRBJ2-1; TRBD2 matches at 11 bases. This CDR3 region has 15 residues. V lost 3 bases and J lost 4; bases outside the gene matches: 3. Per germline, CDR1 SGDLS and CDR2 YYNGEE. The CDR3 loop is CASSGRTSGYNEQFF. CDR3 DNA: TGTGCCAGCAGCGGACGGACTAGCGGGTACAATGAGCAGTTCTTC.

The chain's CDR3 is CASSVSGGYGYTF. CDR3 DNA sequence: TGTGCCAGCAGCGTGTCAGGGGGCTATGGCTACACCTTC. The chain has TRBV9 and TRBJ1-2; TRBD1 matches at 7 bases. The CDR3 length is 13 residues. V lost 2 bases, J lost 4 bases, and 2 bases stayed unmatched. The germline V gene has CDR1 SGDLS and CDR2 YYNGEE.

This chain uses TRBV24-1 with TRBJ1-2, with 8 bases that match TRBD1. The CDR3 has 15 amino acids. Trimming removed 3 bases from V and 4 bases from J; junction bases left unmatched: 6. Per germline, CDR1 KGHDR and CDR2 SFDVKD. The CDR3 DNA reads TGTGCCACCAGTGATCTGGACAGGGAATTCTATGGCTACACCTTC. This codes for CATSDLDREFYGYTF.

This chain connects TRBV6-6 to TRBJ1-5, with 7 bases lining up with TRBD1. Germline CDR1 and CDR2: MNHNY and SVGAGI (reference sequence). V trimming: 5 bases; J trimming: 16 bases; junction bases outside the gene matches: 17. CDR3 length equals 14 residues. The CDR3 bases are TGTGCCAGCAGTCTACTCGGGACAGATGACGGACATCATTTT. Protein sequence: CASSLLGTDDGHHF.

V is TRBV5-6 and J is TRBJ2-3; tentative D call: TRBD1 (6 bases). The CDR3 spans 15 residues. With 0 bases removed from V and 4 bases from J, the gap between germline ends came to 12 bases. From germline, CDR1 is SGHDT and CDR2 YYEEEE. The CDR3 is CASSLAAGAADTQYF. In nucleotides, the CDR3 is TGTGCCAGCAGCTTGGCGGCAGGGGCAGCAGATACGCAGTATTTT.

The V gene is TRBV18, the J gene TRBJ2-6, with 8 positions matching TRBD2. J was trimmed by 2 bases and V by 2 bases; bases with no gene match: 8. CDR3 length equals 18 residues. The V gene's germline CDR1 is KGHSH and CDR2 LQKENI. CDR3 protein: CASSPTRVAGTGANVLTF. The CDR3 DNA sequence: TGTGCCAGCTCACCAACTAGAGTAGCGGGGACTGGGGCCAACGTCCTGACTTTC.

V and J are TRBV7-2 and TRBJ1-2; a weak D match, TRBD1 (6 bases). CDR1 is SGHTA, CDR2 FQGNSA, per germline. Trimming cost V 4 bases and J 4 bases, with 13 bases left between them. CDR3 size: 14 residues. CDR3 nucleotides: TGTGCCAGCAGCTCCGGGGGGGCAGTCTATGGCTACACCTTC. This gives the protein CASSSGGAVYGYTF. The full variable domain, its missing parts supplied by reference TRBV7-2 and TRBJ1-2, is GAGVSQSPSNKVTEKGKDVELRCDPISGHTALYWYRQSLGQGLEFLIYFQGNSAPDKSGLPSDRFSAERTGGSVSTLTIQRTQQEDSAVYLCASSSGGAVYGYTFGSGTRLTVV.

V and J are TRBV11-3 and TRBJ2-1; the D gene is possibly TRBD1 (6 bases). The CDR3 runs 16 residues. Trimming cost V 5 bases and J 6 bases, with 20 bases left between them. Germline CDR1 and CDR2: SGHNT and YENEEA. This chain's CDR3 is CASSAIASQGRNEQFF. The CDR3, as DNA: TGTGCCAGCAGCGCCATTGCCTCCCAGGGGCGCAATGAGCAGTTCTTC.

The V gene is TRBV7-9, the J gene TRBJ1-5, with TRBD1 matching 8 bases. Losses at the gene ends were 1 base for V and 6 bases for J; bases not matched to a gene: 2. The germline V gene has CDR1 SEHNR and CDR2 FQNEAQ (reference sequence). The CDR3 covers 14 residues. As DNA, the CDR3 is TGTGCCAGCAGCTTAGGACAGGGGACTCAGCCCCAGCATTTT. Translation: CASSLGQGTQPQHF.

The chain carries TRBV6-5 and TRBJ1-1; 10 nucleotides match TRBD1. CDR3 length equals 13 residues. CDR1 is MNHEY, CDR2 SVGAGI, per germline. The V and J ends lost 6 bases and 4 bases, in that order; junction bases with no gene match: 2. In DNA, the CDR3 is TGTGCCAGCAGAGGGACAGGGGTCACTGAAGCTTTCTTT. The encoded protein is CASRGTGVTEAFF.

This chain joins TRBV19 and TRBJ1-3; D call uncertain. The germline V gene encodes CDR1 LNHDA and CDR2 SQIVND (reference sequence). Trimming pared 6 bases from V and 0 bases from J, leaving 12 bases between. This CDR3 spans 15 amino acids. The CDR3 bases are TGTGCCAGTAGGGATATGAGCGGCTCTGGAAACACCATATATTTT. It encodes CASRDMSGSGNTIYF. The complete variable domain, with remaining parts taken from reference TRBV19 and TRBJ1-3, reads DGGITQSPKYLFRKEGQNVTLSCEQNLNHDAMYWYRQDPGQGLRLIYYSQIVNDFQKGDIAEGYSVSREKKESFPLTVTSAQKNPTAFYLCASRDMSGSGNTIYFGEGSWLTVV.

CDR3 coding DNA: TGTGCCAGCAGCCGCGGCCACACCACTAACTATGGCTACACCTTC. Its protein is CASSRGHTTNYGYTF. The V call is TRBV5-4, the J call TRBJ1-2, with D uncertain. Germline lookup yields CDR1 SGHNT and CDR2 YYREEE (reference sequence). The CDR3 spans 15 residues. V was trimmed by 4 bases and J by 0 bases, leaving 13 bases between them.